Presented here are 20 T cell receptor beta chains from one specimen sequenced in a study of T-cell reconstitution after alpha-beta-depleted transplantation in children (dated by TCRdb to 2015 to 2016). Library prep was done by PCR. TCRdb shows the sequencer as Illumina HiSeq 2500. TCR library preparation used molecular barcoding, with unique molecular identifiers applied to normalize quantification of the TCRbeta repertoire. TCRdb reworked the public reads: Q25 trimming with fastp, MiXCR clone assembly, productive beta chains retained. Rows merge per CDR3 protein into single entries with the most common DNA and genes. The sample data list around 410,000 distinct CDR3 sequences, and 9.5% to 13% of these were observed just once. 4.5% to 6% of the sample goes to the ten largest clones. The sample in question was PBMCs from the stem cell graft donor, obtained from the stem cell graft. The source is a human donor who donated a stem cell graft to a child with acute myeloid leukemia.

The chain employs TRBV24-1 and TRBJ2-7; no reliable D call. V was shortened by 1 base and J by 5 bases, with 20 bases between the two germline ends. The CDR3 length is 17 residues. The germline gives CDR1 KGHDR, CDR2 SFDVKD. The CDR3: CATSDFVCGRSGDEQYF. CDR3 DNA sequence: TGTGCCACCAGTGATTTTGTGTGTGGCCGCTCAGGCGACGAGCAGTACTTC.

This clonotype has more than one count but fewer than ten. This chain connects TRBV5-1 to TRBJ2-1; D tentatively reads TRBD1 or TRBD2 (6 bases each). Trimming took 4 bases from V and 8 from J, leaving 16 bases between them. The CDR3 has 14 amino acids. The germline CDR1 and CDR2 sequences are SGHRS and YFSETQ. The CDR3 loop reads CASSASGALDEQFF. For the CDR3, the DNA is TGCGCCAGCAGCGCCTCGGGGGCTCTCGATGAGCAGTTCTTC.

This rearrangement joins TRBV6-1 to TRBJ2-5, with D hard to call. From germline, CDR1 is MNHNS and CDR2 SASEGT. Trimming pared 6 bases from V and 0 bases from J, leaving 11 bases between. This CDR3 comprises 14 residues. The CDR3: CASSQTRNQETQYF. In DNA form, the CDR3 reads TGTGCCAGCAGCCAGACCCGGAACCAAGAGACCCAGTACTTC.

This clonotype was recorded once. V usage is TRBV7-9 and J usage is TRBJ1-4; D remains unclear. Per the germline V gene, CDR1 is SEHNR and CDR2 is FQNEAQ (reference sequence). This CDR3 comprises 15 residues. V was trimmed by 1 base and J by 4 bases, leaving 10 bases between them. The CDR3 DNA reads TGTGCCAGCAGCTTAGGAGGCCAGAATAATGAAAAACTGTTTTTT. Translated: CASSLGGQNNEKLFF. The variable domain in full, with the rest retrieved from reference TRBV7-9 and TRBJ1-4, is DTGVSQNPRHKITKRGQNVTFRCDPISEHNRLYWYRQTLGQGPEFLTYFQNEAQLEKSRLLSDRFSAERPKGSFSTLEIQRTEQGDSAMYLCASSLGGQNNEKLFFGSGTQLSVL.

This clonotype was seen only a few times. The CDR3 bases are TGTGCCAGCAGCTTAACCGACGGACACTACGAGCAGTACTTC. Translation: CASSLTDGHYEQYF. This chain links TRBV7-6 with TRBJ2-7; possibly TRBD1 for D (5 bases). This CDR3 has 14 amino acids. V lost 2 bases to trimming and J lost 3 bases, with 11 bases between them. Germline V gene sequence: CDR1 SGHVS, CDR2 FNYEAQ.

This clonotype turned up a few times. This sequence joins TRBV28 and TRBJ2-5; 9 bases agree with TRBD2. Trimming cost V 4 bases and J 4 bases; bases outside gene matches: 4. Germline V CDR1 and CDR2: MDHEN, SYDVKM. There are 14 residues in the CDR3. CDR3 in amino acids: CASSSLAGPETQYF. The CDR3 nucleotides are TGTGCCAGCAGTTCTCTAGCGGGACCAGAGACCCAGTACTTC.

The V call is TRBV12-5, the J call TRBJ2-2; the D is unclear. From germline, CDR1 is LGHNT and CDR2 FRNRAP. Between the trimmed V and J ends, which lost 0 bases and 8 bases, there was a span of 7 bases. There are 13 residues in the CDR3. The CDR3 nucleotides are TGTGCTAGTGGTTTGGTTTCATTGGGGGAGCTGTTTTTT. This sequence encodes CASGLVSLGELFF.

This clonotype was found a few times. This chain links TRBV18 with TRBJ2-1; D not resolved. Deletions cut 5 bases from V and 8 bases from J, with 13 bases between. The germline V gene has CDR1 KGHSH and CDR2 LQKENI. CDR3 length equals 13 residues. The CDR3 bases are TGTGCCAGCTCATTGAGTCAACAACATGAGCAGTTCTTC. Translation gives CASSLSQQHEQFF. Looking up the rest from reference TRBV18 and TRBJ2-1 gives the full variable domain: NAGVMQNPRHLVRRRGQEARLRCSPMKGHSHVYWYRQLPEEGLKFMVYLQKENIIDESGMPKERFSAEFPKEGPSILRIQQVVRGDSAAYFCASSLSQQHEQFFGPGTRLTVL.

This clonotype was seen a handful of times. This sequence joins TRBV18 and TRBJ2-6; possibly TRBD2 for D (6 bases). The V end lost 2 bases, the J end lost 4 bases, and 9 bases lay between the germline ends. Germline CDR1 and CDR2: KGHSH and LQKENI. The CDR3 consists of 15 residues. The CDR3 is CASSPRTMGANVLTF. Written as DNA, the CDR3 is TGTGCCAGCTCACCAAGGACTATGGGGGCCAACGTCCTGACTTTC.

This clonotype was observed once. The genes are TRBV5-1 and TRBJ2-7; 9 nucleotides align to TRBD2. The CDR3 has 16 amino acids. Looked up from germline, CDR1 is SGHRS and CDR2 is YFSETQ. V was clipped by 0 bases and J by 5 bases; unmatched bases: 9. The CDR3 reads CASSLAASGTINEQYF. CDR3 bases: TGCGCCAGCAGCTTGGCGGCTAGCGGGACTATCAACGAGCAGTACTTC.

The chain is built from TRBV10-3 and TRBJ2-1; 10 bases are a match to TRBD1. CDR1 ENHRY and CDR2 SYGVKD come from the germline V gene. With V trimmed by 6 bases and J by 9 bases, 8 bases remained unmatched. This CDR3 is 14 amino acids long. The DNA of the CDR3 is TGTGCCATCAGGGCCGGGACAGGGGAGAGTGAGCAGTTCTTC. Protein product: CAIRAGTGESEQFF.

The V gene is TRBV24-1, the J gene TRBJ1-5; no reliable D call. CDR3 length: 19 residues. Germline V gene lookup returns CDR1 KGHDR and CDR2 SFDVKD. Trimming pared 6 bases from V and 3 bases from J, leaving 26 bases between. As DNA, the CDR3 is TGTGCCACCAGTCTAGAGATTATGGGTGGGGATGGTCTCAATCAGCCCCAGCATTTT. Translating gives CATSLEIMGGDGLNQPQHF.

The sample holds a few counts of this clonotype. The V gene is TRBV6-2 or TRBV6-3, the J gene TRBJ2-1, with 11 bases identical to TRBD2. The trim removed 6 bases at V and 6 bases at J, leaving 10 bases unmatched. Germline CDR1 and CDR2: MNHEY and SVGEGT. The CDR3 is 16 amino acids. In DNA form, the CDR3 reads TGTGCCAGCAGCCGATACCTAGCGGGAGGAAGCAATGAGCAGTTCTTC. Translation gives CASSRYLAGGSNEQFF.

CDR3 DNA: TGTGCCAGCAGTTTTAGGCACGGGGCGACGGAGACCCAGTACTTC. This sequence encodes CASSFRHGATETQYF. This chain links TRBV12-3 or TRBV12-4 with TRBJ2-5; the D gene could be TRBD1 or TRBD2 (5 bases each). CDR3 size: 15 residues. V lost 3 bases and J lost 5, with 16 bases in between.

The V call is TRBV5-1, the J call TRBJ1-2, with 7 bases that match TRBD1. The V gene's germline CDR1 is SGHRS and CDR2 YFSETQ. This CDR3 spans 13 amino acids. V shed 0 bases and J 6 bases; nucleotides not matched to a gene: 2. The CDR3: CASSLGDRNGYTF. The CDR3 DNA reads as TGCGCCAGCAGCTTGGGGGACAGAAATGGCTACACCTTC.

A few counts support this clonotype. This rearrangement joins TRBV7-8 to TRBJ2-5; D is perhaps TRBD1 (6 bases). CDR3 length: 14 amino acids. From germline, CDR1 is SGHVS and CDR2 FQNEAQ. Trimming stripped 6 bases from V and 2 bases from J, with 13 bases between. The CDR3 DNA sequence: TGTGCCAGCAGTCGACAGGCATCGCAAGAGACCCAGTACTTC. This sequence encodes CASSRQASQETQYF.

This chain connects TRBV7-2 to TRBJ1-3; perhaps TRBD1 as D (5 bases). Germline V lookup: CDR1 SGHTA, CDR2 FQGNSA. Trimming took off 3 bases at V and 0 bases at J, with 12 bases between the two ends. The length of the CDR3 is 16 residues. CDR3 sequence (DNA): TGTGCCAGCAGCTTGGGGGTAGGGATCTCTGGAAACACCATATATTTT. This sequence encodes CASSLGVGISGNTIYF.

This clonotype was seen repeatedly, ten times or more. The V call is TRBV12-3 or TRBV12-4, the J call TRBJ2-3; 10 nucleotides agree with TRBD2. J lost 1 base, V lost 4 bases, and 8 bases had no gene match. CDR3 size: 17 residues. CDR3 DNA: TGTGCCAGCAGTTGGGATAGCGGGGGGCGTCGCACAGATACGCAGTATTTT. It encodes CASSWDSGGRRTDTQYF.

A few counts support this clonotype. The chain joins TRBV7-2 to TRBJ1-6, with D hard to call. The germline V gene encodes CDR1 SGHTA and CDR2 FQGNSA. Trimming cost V 1 base and J 15 bases, with 13 bases left between them. The CDR3 is 13 residues long. CDR3 coding DNA: TGTGCCAGCAGCTTAGGCGGTACAATTGACCTCCACTTT. Protein sequence: CASSLGGTIDLHF. Full variable domain (remainder filled in from reference TRBV7-2 and TRBJ1-6): GAGVSQSPSNKVTEKGKDVELRCDPISGHTALYWYRQSLGQGLEFLIYFQGNSAPDKSGLPSDRFSAERTGGSVSTLTIQRTQQEDSAVYLCASSLGGTIDLHFGNGTRLTVT.

This clonotype was counted many times. The chain employs TRBV6-5 and TRBJ1-1, with D unresolved. This CDR3 region has 13 residues. V dropped 0 bases and J dropped 1 base, with 3 bases sitting between them. From germline, CDR1 is MNHEY and CDR2 SVGAGI. CDR3 bases: TGTGCCAGCAGTTACTCGCGGAACACTGAAGCTTTCTTT. Translating it yields CASSYSRNTEAFF.